This T cell receptor beta chain was retrieved from a study of technical replicates of blood from a handful of donors. The CDR3 has 14 residues. V shed 6 bases and J 6 bases; nucleotides not matched to a gene: 7. Per the germline V gene, CDR1 is SSHAT and CDR2 is FNYEAQ (reference sequence). Assay: immunoSEQ multiplex PCR; the TCRdb copy retains only in-frame clones and omits some. The table records some 49,000 clones, 92% of them present only once. This clonotype was sampled from a human donor in good health. Some clones in this sample may be carry-over from other donors' samples. The chain couples TRBV7-7 to TRBJ2-1; TRBD1 matches at 8 bases. The specimen was PBMCs. For the CDR3, the DNA is TGTGCCAGCAGTAGTACCGACAGGGGCAATGAGCAGTTCTTC. Amino acids: CASSSTDRGNEQFF.